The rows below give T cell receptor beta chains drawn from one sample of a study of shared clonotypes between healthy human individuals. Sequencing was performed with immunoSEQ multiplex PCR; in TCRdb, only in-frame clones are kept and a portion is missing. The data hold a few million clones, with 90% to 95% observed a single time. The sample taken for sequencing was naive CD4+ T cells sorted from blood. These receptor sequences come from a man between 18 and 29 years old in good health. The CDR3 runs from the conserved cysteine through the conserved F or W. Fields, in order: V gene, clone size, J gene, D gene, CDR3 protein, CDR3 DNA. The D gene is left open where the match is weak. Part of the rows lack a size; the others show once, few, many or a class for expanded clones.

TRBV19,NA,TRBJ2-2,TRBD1,CASNQGARTGELFF,TGTGCCAGTAACCAGGGGGCGCGGACCGGGGAGCTGTTTTTT
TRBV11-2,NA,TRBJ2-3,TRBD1,CASRYSGGFTDTQYF,TGTGCCAGCAGATACTCAGGGGGCTTCACAGATACGCAGTATTTT
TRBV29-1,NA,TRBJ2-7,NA,CSVANFYEQYF,TGCAGCGTGGCAAATTTCTACGAGCAGTACTTC
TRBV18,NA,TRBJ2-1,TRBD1,CASSLDRGYGNEQFF,TGTGCCAGCTCACTGGACAGGGGGTATGGGAATGAGCAGTTCTTC
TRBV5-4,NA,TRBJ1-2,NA,CASSTRQDYGYTF,TGTGCCAGCAGCACCCGACAGGACTATGGCTACACCTTC
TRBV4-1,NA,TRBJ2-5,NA,CASSQVVAVETQYF,TGCGCCAGCAGCCAAGTAGTTGCAGTCGAGACCCAGTACTTC
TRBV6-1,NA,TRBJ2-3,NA,CASSYPTDTQYF,TGTGCCAGCTCTTATCCCACAGATACGCAGTATTTT
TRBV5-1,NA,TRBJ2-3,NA,CASTRGGSTDTQYF,TGCGCCAGCACTCGGGGCGGAAGCACAGATACGCAGTATTTT
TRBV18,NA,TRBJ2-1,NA,CASSPVGAYEQFF,TGTGCCAGCTCACCAGTAGGGGCCTATGAGCAGTTCTTC
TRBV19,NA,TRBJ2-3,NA,CASSNTLTDTQYF,TGTGCCAGTAGTAACACTCTCACAGATACGCAGTATTTT
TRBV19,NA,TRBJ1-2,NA,CASSIPLRGYTF,TGTGCCAGTAGTATCCCATTGCGGGGCTACACCTTC
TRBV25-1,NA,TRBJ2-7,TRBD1,CASKPEQGVGEQYF,TGTGCCAGCAAACCAGAACAGGGGGTGGGGGAGCAGTACTTC
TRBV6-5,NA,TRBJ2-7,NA,CASSYSRSGGYEQYF,TGTGCCAGCAGTTACTCGAGGTCAGGGGGGTACGAGCAGTACTTC
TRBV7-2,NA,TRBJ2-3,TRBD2,CASSPRLAGVGDTQYF,TGTGCCAGCAGCCCGCGACTAGCGGGGGTAGGGGATACGCAGTATTTT
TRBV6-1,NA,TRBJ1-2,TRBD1,CASSGGTAQSPLYGYTF,TGTGCCAGCAGTGGAGGGACAGCCCAGTCCCCCCTGTATGGCTACACCTTC
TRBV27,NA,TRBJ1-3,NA,CASSLDSSGNTIYF,TGTGCCAGCAGTTTAGACAGCTCTGGAAACACCATATATTTT
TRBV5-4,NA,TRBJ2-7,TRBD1,CASSKAGQGYEQYF,TGTGCCAGCAGCAAGGCGGGACAGGGGTACGAGCAGTACTTC
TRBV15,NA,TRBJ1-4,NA,CATSRAATTKRTNEKLFF,TGTGCCACCAGCAGAGCGGCAACAACTAAGAGGACTAATGAAAAACTGTTTTTT
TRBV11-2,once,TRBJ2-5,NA,CASSSAAIAVETQYF,TGTGCCAGCAGCTCCGCGGCGATAGCGGTGGAGACCCAGTACTTC
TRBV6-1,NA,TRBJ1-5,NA,CASRAQGNQPQHF,TGTGCCAGCAGGGCCCAGGGCAATCAGCCCCAGCATTTT
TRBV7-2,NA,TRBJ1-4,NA,CASSQTGSHEKLFF,TGTGCCAGCAGCCAAACAGGGTCCCATGAAAAACTGTTTTTT
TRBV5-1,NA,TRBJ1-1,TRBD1,CASSPSQGALNTEAFF,TGCGCCAGCAGCCCGTCACAGGGGGCGCTGAACACTGAAGCTTTCTTT
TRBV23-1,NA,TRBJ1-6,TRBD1,CAGDRALGSPLHF,TGCGCCGGGGACAGGGCTTTAGGTTCACCCCTCCACTTT
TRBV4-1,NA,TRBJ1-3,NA,CASSLRSVGNSGNTIYF,TGCGCCAGCAGCCTAAGATCGGTGGGGAATTCCGGAAACACCATATATTTT
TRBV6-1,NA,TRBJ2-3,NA,CASSDEAGPTDTQYF,TGTGCCAGCAGTGACGAGGCGGGGCCTACAGATACGCAGTATTTT
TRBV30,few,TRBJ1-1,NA,CAWTLGGGTFF,TGTGCCTGGACCCTAGGGGGAGGGACTTTCTTT
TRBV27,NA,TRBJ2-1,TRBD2,CASSFERLAGVDEQFF,TGTGCCAGCAGTTTCGAGAGACTAGCGGGGGTTGATGAGCAGTTCTTC
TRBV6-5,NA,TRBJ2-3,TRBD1,CASSRGTGEADTQYF,TGTGCCAGCAGCAGGGGGACAGGGGAAGCCGATACGCAGTATTTT
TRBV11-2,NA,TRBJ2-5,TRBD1,CASSLGQGLETQYF,TGTGCCAGCAGCTTAGGACAGGGCCTAGAGACCCAGTACTTC
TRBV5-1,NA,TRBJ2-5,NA,CASSLATGRQETQYF,TGCGCCAGCAGCTTGGCCACAGGCCGACAAGAGACCCAGTACTTC
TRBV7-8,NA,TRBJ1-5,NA,CASSTAYGGQPQHF,TGTGCCAGCAGCACAGCGTACGGGGGCCAGCCCCAGCATTTT